These 26 T cell receptor beta chains were sequenced from one sample in a study of vaccination and CD4 T cells after COVID-19. No antigen has been assigned to these receptors. Treatment given: approximately 9-day PBMC culture with coronavirus spike peptide pools or control peptides (ViraFEST assay). Once obtained from cultured CD4+ T cells, the DNA was sequenced using the Oncomine TCR Beta short-read assay. TCRdb ran MiXCR on the PCR reads and lists one entry per CDR3 protein. The table has about 15,000 distinct CDR3 sequences, under 75% seen once. Sequencing was carried out using CD4+ T cells from blood, cultured in vitro. The origin of the receptors is a human donor who had recovered from COVID-19.

The chain is built from TRBV5-1 and TRBJ1-1, with D maybe TRBD1 (5 bases). V lost 1 base and J 9 bases, leaving 7 bases between the germline ends. CDR3 size: 11 residues. Per the germline V gene, CDR1 is SGHRS and CDR2 is YFSETQ. Here the CDR3 DNA reads TGCGCCAGCAGCTTGAAGGGGAAAGCTTTCTTT. Amino acids: CASSLKGKAFF.

This clonotype has just a few counts. The rearrangement links TRBV10-1 to TRBJ1-5; D uncertain. In germline, CDR1 is WNHNN, CDR2 SYGVQD (reference sequence). V lost 3 bases and J 9 bases, leaving 12 bases between the germline ends. The CDR3 sequence is 13 residues long. The CDR3 nucleotides read TGCGCCAGCAGTGAATCGTCAGTCCGGCCCCAGCATTTT. Its translation: CASSESSVRPQHF.

This chain connects TRBV7-9 to TRBJ2-7; tentative D call: TRBD1 (5 bases). V was clipped by 5 bases and J by 2 bases, with 13 bases between them. Germline assignment: CDR1 SEHNR and CDR2 FQNEAQ (reference sequence). CDR3 length: 14 residues. CDR3 bases: TGTGCCAGCAGCGCACCAGGGTCCCCCTACGAGCAGTACTTC. It is translated as CASSAPGSPYEQYF.

The rearrangement links TRBV10-2 to TRBJ1-5; maybe TRBD1 (6 bases). Trimming shortened V by 4 bases and J by 6 bases, and 10 bases separated the two germline ends. The CDR3 contains 13 residues. In germline, CDR1 is WSHSY, CDR2 SAAADI. As DNA, the CDR3 is TGCGCCAGCAGTGGGGACACCAGTCAGCCCCAGCATTTT. Translation: CASSGDTSQPQHF.

J is TRBJ2-1 and V is TRBV20-1, with D possibly TRBD1 on 6 matching bases. Trimming removed 3 bases from V and 1 base from J, with 19 bases in between. The CDR3 runs 17 residues. Germline-derived CDR1 and CDR2 are DFQATT and SNEGSKA (reference sequence). CDR3 protein: CSARTGGGIRSYNEQFF. The DNA for the CDR3 is TGCAGTGCTAGGACAGGTGGGGGTATTAGGTCCTACAATGAGCAGTTCTTC.

The V gene is TRBV11-1, the J gene TRBJ2-5, with a weak D call TRBD2 (6 bases). The V end lost 6 bases, the J end lost 2 bases, and 16 bases lay between the germline ends. In germline, CDR1 is SGHAT, CDR2 FQDESV (reference sequence). The CDR3 covers 15 residues. This chain's CDR3 is CASRGSGRSQETQYF. In nucleotides, the CDR3 is TGTGCCAGCAGGGGCAGCGGGCGATCTCAAGAGACCCAGTACTTC. Variable domain in full (rest from reference TRBV11-1 and TRBJ2-5): EAEVAQSPRYKITEKSQAVAFWCDPISGHATLYWYRQILGQGPELLVQFQDESVVDDSQLPKDRFSAERLKGVDSTLKIQPAELGDSAMYLCASRGSGRSQETQYFGPGTRLLVL.

This clonotype has only a few counts. The chain uses TRBV19 and TRBJ2-5; unclear D gene. The CDR3 has 13 residues. Germline CDR1 reads LNHDA; CDR2 reads SQIVND (reference sequence). V lost 3 bases, J lost 7 bases, and 12 bases lay in between. CDR3: CASSIGSTGTQYF. The CDR3 DNA reads as TGTGCCAGTAGTATTGGGTCTACGGGGACCCAGTACTTC.

Only a few counts were recorded for this clonotype. The chain joins TRBV7-3 to TRBJ2-3, with D tentatively TRBD1 (7 bases). The ends were cut back, 0 bases at V and 5 bases at J, with 15 bases in the middle. Germline CDR1 reads SGHTA; CDR2 reads FQGTGA. The CDR3 spans 16 residues. Here the CDR3 reads CASSLTGQGGRDTQYF. CDR3 sequence (DNA): TGTGCCAGCAGCTTAACAGGGCAGGGGGGCAGAGATACGCAGTATTTT.

The J gene is TRBJ2-2, the V gene TRBV27; D remains ambiguous. In germline, CDR1 is MNHEY, CDR2 SMNVEV (reference sequence). The CDR3 runs 13 residues. The ends were cut back, 8 bases at V and 0 bases at J, with 7 bases in the middle. DNA for the CDR3: TGTGCCAGCTGCGAATCGAACACCGGGGAGCTGTTTTTT. Amino acid sequence: CASCESNTGELFF.

The rearrangement links TRBV20-1 to TRBJ1-2, with a weak D call TRBD1 (5 bases). The V gene lost 7 bases and the J gene lost 4 bases, with 22 bases spanning the gap. CDR3 size: 15 residues. Germline V gene sequence: CDR1 DFQATT, CDR2 SNEGSKA (reference sequence). In DNA form, the CDR3 reads TGCAGTGTTCCACAGGAGGCCGGAATGGGCTATGGCTACACCTTC. Translating gives CSVPQEAGMGYGYTF.

This rearrangement joins TRBV20-1 to TRBJ2-4; 12 bases map to TRBD2. The CDR3 spans 16 residues. Germline V gene data show CDR1 as DFQATT and CDR2 as SNEGSKA (reference sequence). After removal of 5 bases from V and 6 bases from J, the junction contained 11 bases not matched to a gene. The CDR3: CSAWGGGLAGLNIQYF. CDR3 DNA sequence: TGCAGTGCTTGGGGGGGTGGACTAGCGGGACTAAACATTCAGTACTTC.

This clonotype was detected a few times. The genes are TRBV7-9 and TRBJ2-5; possibly TRBD2 for D (7 bases). V lost 0 bases to trimming and J lost 5 bases, with 10 bases between them. The CDR3 sequence is 14 residues long. Germline lookup yields CDR1 SEHNR and CDR2 FQNEAQ (reference sequence). DNA of the CDR3: TGTGCCAGCAGCTTAGCGGAGGGGGGGGAGACCCAGTACTTC. Its protein is CASSLAEGGETQYF.

This clonotype ranks as medium-sized. The chain has TRBV6-5 and TRBJ1-5, with TRBD1 matching over 7 bases. The CDR3 runs to 15 residues. Trimming removed 4 bases from V and 2 bases from J; junction bases left unmatched: 5. Germline loops: CDR1 MNHEY, CDR2 SVGAGI. DNA of the CDR3: TGTGCCAGCAGTTTCCGACAGGGAGGCAATCAGCCCCAGCATTTT. It specifies CASSFRQGGNQPQHF.

A few counts support this clonotype. The chain recombines TRBV7-2 with TRBJ1-3; tentative D call: TRBD1 (5 bases). V was cut by 5 bases and J by 4 bases, with 18 bases left in between. The CDR3 is 16 residues long. Per the germline V gene, CDR1 is SGHTA and CDR2 is FQGNSA. The CDR3 is CASSLRMGGWGNTIYF. DNA of the CDR3: TGTGCCAGCAGCCTACGTATGGGGGGTTGGGGAAACACCATATATTTT.

The CDR3 DNA follows: TGTGCCATCAGGGCAACTAGCGGCATGTACGAGCAGTACTTC. Amino acid sequence: CAIRATSGMYEQYF. The V and J genes are TRBV10-3 and TRBJ2-7, with TRBD2 matching over 8 bases. Germline lookup yields CDR1 ENHRY and CDR2 SYGVKD. This CDR3 spans 14 amino acids. V trimming: 6 bases; J trimming: 4 bases; junction bases outside the gene matches: 8.

V and J are TRBV28 and TRBJ2-3; D is possibly TRBD1 or TRBD2 (7 bases each). Per the germline V gene, CDR1 is MDHEN and CDR2 is SYDVKM. V was cut by 3 bases and J by 4 bases, with 17 bases left in between. The CDR3 covers 16 residues. The chain's CDR3 is CASSFLGAGGADTQYF. Written as DNA, the CDR3 is TGTGCCAGCAGTTTCCTCGGGGCAGGGGGGGCAGATACGCAGTATTTT.

There are a few counts of this clonotype. This chain connects TRBV27 to TRBJ2-7, with TRBD2 identical over 12 bases. The V gene's germline CDR1 is MNHEY and CDR2 SMNVEV (reference sequence). V shed 8 bases and J 3 bases; nucleotides not matched to a gene: 5. This CDR3 is 14 amino acids long. This chain's CDR3 is CASGLAGNNYEQYF. The CDR3 DNA reads as TGTGCCAGCGGACTAGCGGGAAACAACTACGAGCAGTACTTC.

This clonotype was seen a handful of times. J is TRBJ2-2 and V is TRBV27; D remains ambiguous. Germline CDR1 MNHEY, CDR2 SMNVEV (reference sequence). CDR3 length equals 14 residues. Trimming shortened V by 1 base and J by 2 bases, and 5 bases separated the two germline ends. CDR3 amino acids: CASSLLANTGELFF. Written as DNA, the CDR3 is TGTGCCAGCAGTTTATTAGCTAACACCGGGGAGCTGTTTTTT.

The V and J genes are TRBV6-1 and TRBJ2-5; unclear D gene. This CDR3 is built from 12 residues. CDR1 MNHNS and CDR2 SASEGT come from the germline V gene. Trimming cost V 9 bases and J 7 bases, with 15 bases left between them. This CDR3 is CASGRPLGTQYF. The CDR3 region has the DNA TGTGCCAGTGGACGGCCGCTTGGGACCCAGTACTTC.

The rearrangement joins TRBV11-2 to TRBJ1-1; 9 nucleotides line up with TRBD1. The CDR3 spans 15 residues. Germline-derived CDR1 and CDR2 are SGHAT and FQNNGV. Trimming at V came to 4 bases and at J to 0 bases, leaving 3 bases not matched to a gene. The CDR3 DNA sequence: TGTGCCAGCAGCTGGGGGACAGGGTTGAACACTGAAGCTTTCTTT. Translating it yields CASSWGTGLNTEAFF.

This clonotype was picked up a small number of times. V gene TRBV20-1 combines with J gene TRBJ1-6, with 7 bases aligning to TRBD1. The CDR3 is 17 residues long. Germline V lookup: CDR1 DFQATT, CDR2 SNEGSKA (reference sequence). V gave up 0 bases and J gave up 7 bases; unmatched junction bases: 12. The CDR3, as DNA: TGCAGTGCTAGAGATTCGGCCCGGGAACAGGGGAATTCACCCCTCCACTTT. It specifies CSARDSAREQGNSPLHF.

The J gene is TRBJ2-5, the V gene TRBV28; D could derive from TRBD1 or TRBD2 (5 bases each). This CDR3 has 13 residues. V was clipped by 5 bases and J by 12 bases, with 19 bases between them. Germline-derived CDR1 and CDR2 are MDHEN and SYDVKM. Here the CDR3 reads CASSLLGTSMEYF. The CDR3, as DNA: TGTGCCAGCAGTCTACTTGGGACCAGCATGGAGTACTTC.

The chain employs TRBV10-3 and TRBJ1-5, with a possible D match to TRBD1 (6 bases). Germline V lookup: CDR1 ENHRY, CDR2 SYGVKD. V was pared by 5 bases and J by 9 bases, with 23 bases between. The CDR3 loop spans 16 amino acids. The CDR3 is CAISSKKVDSKGPQHF. Written as DNA, the CDR3 is TGTGCCATCAGTTCGAAAAAGGTGGACAGTAAAGGGCCCCAGCATTTT.

A few counts support this clonotype. The chain employs TRBV20-1 and TRBJ1-6, with 7 bases lining up with TRBD1. Germline V gene data show CDR1 as DFQATT and CDR2 as SNEGSKA (reference sequence). This CDR3 contains 14 residues. The V gene end was trimmed by 4 bases and the J gene end by 3 bases; junction bases not matched to a gene: 3. CDR3 protein: CSATRQGYNSPLHF. CDR3 in DNA: TGCAGTGCTACTCGACAGGGCTATAATTCACCCCTCCACTTT.

This chain links TRBV5-6 with TRBJ1-5; the D is unclear. Germline CDR1 and CDR2: SGHDT and YYEEEE. The length of the CDR3 is 13 residues. Trimming removed 3 bases from V and 0 bases from J, with 4 bases in between. DNA for the CDR3: TGTGCCAGCAGCTCTTATAGCAATCAGCCCCAGCATTTT. It codes for CASSSYSNQPQHF.

The genes are TRBV7-9 and TRBJ1-1; D possibly corresponds to TRBD1 (6 bases). Germline lookup yields CDR1 SEHNR and CDR2 FQNEAQ (reference sequence). CDR3 length equals 13 residues. V lost 5 bases, J lost 7 bases, and 14 bases lay in between. DNA of the CDR3: TGTGCCAGCAGCCAGGGGAGAAAGGTTGAAGCTTTCTTT. Protein sequence: CASSQGRKVEAFF.